This T cell receptor (beta chain) was identified in a study of blood T cell repertoires in COVID-19. Study-wide background: Italy, Spain and the United States were the sources of the convalescent and acute COVID-19 samples. Sources were T cells, B-cell-depleted T cells, or PBMCs; the material itself was cDNA or gDNA.

This CDR3 has 14 residues. CDR1 is MNHEY and CDR2 is SVGAGI in the germline V gene. The V segment lost 7 bases and the J segment 6 bases; nucleotides outside the gene matches: 11. As handled by the study authors: Amplification with reference gene primers provided the estimates of nucleated cell counts. Libraries were prepared by immunoSEQ multiplex PCR; TCRdb keeps only in-frame clonotypes and omits some of them. Clone size and the V and J calls come from that table; the DNA yielded D and trimming. The sample includes approximately 140,000 clones, 88% of them seen just once. The chain is built from TRBV6-5 and TRBJ1-2; TRBD1 aligns across 7 bases. This sequence originates from a human donor in a cohort sampled during active COVID-19. The sequenced sample consisted of peripheral blood. The CDR3: CASKLRTGTNGYTF. The CDR3 nucleotides are TGTGCCAGCAAGTTAAGGACAGGCACCAATGGCTACACCTTC.